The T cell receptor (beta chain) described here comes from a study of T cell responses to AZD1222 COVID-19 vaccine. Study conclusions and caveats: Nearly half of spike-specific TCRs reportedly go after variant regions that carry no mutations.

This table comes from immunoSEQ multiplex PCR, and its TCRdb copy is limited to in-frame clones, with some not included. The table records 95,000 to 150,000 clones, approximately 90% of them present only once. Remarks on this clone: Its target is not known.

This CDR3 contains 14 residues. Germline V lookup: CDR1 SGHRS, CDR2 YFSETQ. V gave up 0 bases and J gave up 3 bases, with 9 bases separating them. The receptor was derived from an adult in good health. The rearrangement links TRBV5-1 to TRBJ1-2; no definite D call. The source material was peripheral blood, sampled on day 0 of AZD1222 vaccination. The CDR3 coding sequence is TGCGCCAGCAGCTTGGAGGGCACTGACTATGGCTACACCTTC. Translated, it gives CASSLEGTDYGYTF.